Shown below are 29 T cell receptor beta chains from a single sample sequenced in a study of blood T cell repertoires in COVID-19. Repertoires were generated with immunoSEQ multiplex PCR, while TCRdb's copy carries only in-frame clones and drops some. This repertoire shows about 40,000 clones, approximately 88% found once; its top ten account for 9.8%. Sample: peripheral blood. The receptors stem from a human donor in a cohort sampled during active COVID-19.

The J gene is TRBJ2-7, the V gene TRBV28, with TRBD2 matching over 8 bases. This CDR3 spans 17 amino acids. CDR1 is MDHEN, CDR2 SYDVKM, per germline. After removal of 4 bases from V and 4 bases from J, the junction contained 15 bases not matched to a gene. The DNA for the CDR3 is TGTGCCAGCAGTTCCGCTAGCGCCAGCGGGAGTTTGTACGAGCAGTACTTC. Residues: CASSSASASGSLYEQYF.

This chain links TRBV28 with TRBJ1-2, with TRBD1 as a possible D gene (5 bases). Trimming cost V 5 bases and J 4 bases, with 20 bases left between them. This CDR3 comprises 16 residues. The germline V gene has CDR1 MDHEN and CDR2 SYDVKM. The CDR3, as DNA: TGTGCCAGCAGTCCCCAGACAGCAGATTCGATCTATGGCTACACCTTC. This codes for CASSPQTADSIYGYTF.

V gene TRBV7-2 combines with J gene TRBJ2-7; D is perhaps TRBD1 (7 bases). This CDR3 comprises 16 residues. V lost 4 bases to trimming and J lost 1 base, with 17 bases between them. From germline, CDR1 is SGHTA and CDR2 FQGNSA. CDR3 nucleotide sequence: TGTGCCAGCAGCTGGACAGGTCCCGCGGGATCCTACGAGCAGTACTTC. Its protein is CASSWTGPAGSYEQYF.

CDR3 coding DNA: TGTGCCAGCAGCTTAGACTTTGGTACGAGCTCCTATAATTCACCCCTCCACTTT. This sequence encodes CASSLDFGTSSYNSPLHF. This chain links TRBV11-2 with TRBJ1-6, with D uncertain. V was cut by 0 bases and J by 0 bases, with 12 bases left in between. From germline, CDR1 is SGHAT and CDR2 FQNNGV. The CDR3 extends over 18 amino acids.

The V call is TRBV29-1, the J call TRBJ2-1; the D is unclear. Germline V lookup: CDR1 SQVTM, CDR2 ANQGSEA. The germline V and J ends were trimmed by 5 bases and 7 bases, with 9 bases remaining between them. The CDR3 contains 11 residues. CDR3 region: CSVPHGNEQFF. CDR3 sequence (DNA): TGCAGCGTTCCCCACGGGAATGAGCAGTTCTTC.

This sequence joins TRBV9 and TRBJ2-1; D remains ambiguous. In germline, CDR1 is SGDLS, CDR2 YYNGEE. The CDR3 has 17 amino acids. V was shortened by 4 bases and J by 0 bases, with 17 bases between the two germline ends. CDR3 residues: CASSPPNSLSSYNEQFF. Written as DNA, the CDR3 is TGTGCCAGCAGCCCCCCGAATTCCCTGAGCTCCTACAATGAGCAGTTCTTC.

CDR3 DNA sequence: TGTGCCAGCAGGGCCGCTGGAAACACCATATATTTT. This sequence encodes CASRAAGNTIYF. The V gene is TRBV2, the J gene TRBJ1-3; unclear D gene. With 6 bases removed from V and 2 bases from J, the gap between germline ends came to 5 bases. The CDR3 runs 12 residues. Germline loops: CDR1 SNHLY, CDR2 FYNNEI. Based on the CDR3 plus reference TRBV2 and TRBJ1-3, the full variable domain is EPEVTQTPSHQVTQMGQEVILRCVPISNHLYFYWYRQILGQKVEFLVSFYNNEISEKSEIFDDQFSVERPDGSNFTLKIRSTKLEDSAMYFCASRAAGNTIYFGEGSWLTVV.

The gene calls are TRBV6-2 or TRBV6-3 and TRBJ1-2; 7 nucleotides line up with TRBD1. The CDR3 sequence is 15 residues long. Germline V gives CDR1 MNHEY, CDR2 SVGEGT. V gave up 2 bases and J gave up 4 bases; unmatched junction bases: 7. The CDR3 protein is CASSYTGQPFYGYTF. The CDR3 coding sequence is TGTGCCAGCAGTTACACGGGACAGCCGTTCTATGGCTACACCTTC.

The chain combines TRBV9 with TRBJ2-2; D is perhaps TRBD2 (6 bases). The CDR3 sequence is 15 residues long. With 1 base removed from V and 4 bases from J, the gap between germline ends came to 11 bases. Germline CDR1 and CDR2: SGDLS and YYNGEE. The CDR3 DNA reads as TGTGCCAGCAGCGTATCGGAGCGGGCCACCGGGGAGCTGTTTTTT. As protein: CASSVSERATGELFF.

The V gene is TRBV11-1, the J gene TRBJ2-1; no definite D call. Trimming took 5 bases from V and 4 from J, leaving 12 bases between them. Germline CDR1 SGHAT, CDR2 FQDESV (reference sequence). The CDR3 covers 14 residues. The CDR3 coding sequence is TGTGCCAGCAGCGAACCGACTGGATACAATGAGCAGTTCTTC. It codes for CASSEPTGYNEQFF.

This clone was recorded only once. Written as DNA, the CDR3 is TGTGCCAGCAGTTTAGGACAGGGAGGAACTGAAGCTTTCTTT. Translating it yields CASSLGQGGTEAFF. The rearrangement joins TRBV27 to TRBJ1-1; 8 bases align to TRBD1. J gave up 5 bases and V 2 bases, and 4 bases lay outside the gene matches. The CDR3 covers 14 residues. Germline CDR1 and CDR2: MNHEY and SMNVEV (reference sequence).

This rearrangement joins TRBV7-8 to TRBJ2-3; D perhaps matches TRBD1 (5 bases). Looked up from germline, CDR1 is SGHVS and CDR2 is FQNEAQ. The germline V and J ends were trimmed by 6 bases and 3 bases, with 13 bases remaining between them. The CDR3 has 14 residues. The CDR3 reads CASSSQGRTDTQYF. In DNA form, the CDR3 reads TGTGCCAGCAGTTCTCAGGGAAGGACAGATACGCAGTATTTT. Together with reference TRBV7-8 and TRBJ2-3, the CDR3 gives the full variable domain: GAGVSQSPRYKVAKRGQDVALRCDPISGHVSLFWYQQALGQGPEFLTYFQNEAQLDKSGLPSDRFFAERPEGSVSTLKIQRTQQEDSAVYLCASSSQGRTDTQYFGPGTRLTVL.

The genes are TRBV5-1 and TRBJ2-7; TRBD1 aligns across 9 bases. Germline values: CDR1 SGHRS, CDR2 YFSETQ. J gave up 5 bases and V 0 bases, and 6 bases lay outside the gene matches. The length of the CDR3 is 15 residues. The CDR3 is CASSLVGDRVNEQYF. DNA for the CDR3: TGCGCCAGCAGCTTGGTAGGGGACAGGGTCAACGAGCAGTACTTC.

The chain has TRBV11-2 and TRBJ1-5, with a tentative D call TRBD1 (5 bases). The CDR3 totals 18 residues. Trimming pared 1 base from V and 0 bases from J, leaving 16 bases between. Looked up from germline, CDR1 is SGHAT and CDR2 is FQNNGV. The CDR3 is CASSLGNRRDYSNQPQHF. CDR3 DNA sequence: TGTGCCAGCAGCTTAGGTAACAGGAGGGACTATAGCAATCAGCCCCAGCATTTT.

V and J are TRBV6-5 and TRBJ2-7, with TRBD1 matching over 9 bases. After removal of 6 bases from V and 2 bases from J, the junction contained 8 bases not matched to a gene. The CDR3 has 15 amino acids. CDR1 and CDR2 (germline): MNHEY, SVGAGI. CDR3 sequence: CASSIDRGRPYEQYF. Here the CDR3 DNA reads TGTGCCAGCAGCATCGACAGGGGGAGGCCCTACGAGCAGTACTTC.

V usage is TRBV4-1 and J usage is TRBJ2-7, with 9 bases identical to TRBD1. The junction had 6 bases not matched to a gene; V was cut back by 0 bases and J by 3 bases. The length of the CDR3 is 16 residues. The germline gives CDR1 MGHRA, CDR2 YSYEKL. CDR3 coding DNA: TGCGCCAGCAGCCAAGAGGACAGGGGAGGATACTACGAGCAGTACTTC. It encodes CASSQEDRGGYYEQYF.

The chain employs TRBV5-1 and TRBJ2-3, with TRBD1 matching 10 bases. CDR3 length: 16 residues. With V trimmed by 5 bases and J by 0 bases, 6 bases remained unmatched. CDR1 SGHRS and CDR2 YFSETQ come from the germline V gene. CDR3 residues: CASRPGTGVSTDTQYF. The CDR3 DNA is TGCGCCAGCAGACCCGGGACAGGGGTTAGCACAGATACGCAGTATTTT.

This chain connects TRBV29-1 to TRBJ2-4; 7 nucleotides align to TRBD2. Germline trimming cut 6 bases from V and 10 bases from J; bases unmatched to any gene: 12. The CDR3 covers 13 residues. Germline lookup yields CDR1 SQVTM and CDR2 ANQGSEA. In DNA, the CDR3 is TGCAGCGTGGGAGGGACTTCCTCTCGGATTCAGTACTTC. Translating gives CSVGGTSSRIQYF. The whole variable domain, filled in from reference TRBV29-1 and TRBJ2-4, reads SAVISQKPSRDICQRGTSLTIQCQVDSQVTMMFWYRQQPGQSLTLIATANQGSEATYESGFVIDKFPISRPNLTFSTLTVSNMSPEDSSIYLCSVGGTSSRIQYFGAGTRLSVL.

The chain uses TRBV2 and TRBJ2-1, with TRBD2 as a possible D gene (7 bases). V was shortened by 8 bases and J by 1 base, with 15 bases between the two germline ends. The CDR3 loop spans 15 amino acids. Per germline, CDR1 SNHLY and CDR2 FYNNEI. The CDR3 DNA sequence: TGTGCCAGCTGCCAACAGGGACTATCCTACAATGAGCAGTTCTTC. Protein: CASCQQGLSYNEQFF.

CDR3 DNA sequence: TGTGCCAGCAGAGATACAGGGGGAGGTTATGGCTACACCTTC. Translated: CASRDTGGGYGYTF. The rearrangement uses TRBV27 and TRBJ1-2; 8 nucleotides agree with TRBD1. From germline, CDR1 is MNHEY and CDR2 SMNVEV (reference sequence). The CDR3 is 14 amino acids. Germline trimming cut 6 bases from V and 5 bases from J; bases unmatched to any gene: 8.

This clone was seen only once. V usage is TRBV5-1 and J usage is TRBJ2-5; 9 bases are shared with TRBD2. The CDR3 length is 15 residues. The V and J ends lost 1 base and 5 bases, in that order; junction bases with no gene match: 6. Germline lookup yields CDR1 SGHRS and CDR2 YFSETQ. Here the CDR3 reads CASSLWASGKETQYF. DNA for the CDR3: TGCGCCAGCAGCTTGTGGGCTAGCGGGAAGGAGACCCAGTACTTC.

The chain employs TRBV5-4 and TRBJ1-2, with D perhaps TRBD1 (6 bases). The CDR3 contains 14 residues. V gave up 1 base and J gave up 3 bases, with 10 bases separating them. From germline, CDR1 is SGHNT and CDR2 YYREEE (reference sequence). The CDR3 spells CASSLRAGDYGYTF. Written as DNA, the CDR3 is TGTGCCAGCAGCTTGCGGGCAGGGGACTATGGCTACACCTTC. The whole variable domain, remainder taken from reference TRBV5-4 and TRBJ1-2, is ETGVTQSPTHLIKTRGQQVTLRCSSQSGHNTVSWYQQALGQGPQFIFQYYREEENGRGNFPPRFSGLQFPNYSSELNVNALELDDSALYLCASSLRAGDYGYTFGSGTRLTVV.

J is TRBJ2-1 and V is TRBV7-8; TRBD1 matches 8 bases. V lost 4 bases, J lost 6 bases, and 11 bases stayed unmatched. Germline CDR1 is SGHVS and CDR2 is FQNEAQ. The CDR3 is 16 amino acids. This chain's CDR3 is CASSSLDRGRGNEQFF. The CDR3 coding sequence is TGTGCCAGCAGCTCCTTAGACAGGGGAAGGGGCAATGAGCAGTTCTTC.

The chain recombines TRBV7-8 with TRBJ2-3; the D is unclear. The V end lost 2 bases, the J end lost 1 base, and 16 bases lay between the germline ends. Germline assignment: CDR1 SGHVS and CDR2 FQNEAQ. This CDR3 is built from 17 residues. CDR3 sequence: CASSLSPPGLRTDTQYF. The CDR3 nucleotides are TGTGCCAGCAGCTTATCACCTCCAGGCCTCCGCACAGATACGCAGTATTTT.

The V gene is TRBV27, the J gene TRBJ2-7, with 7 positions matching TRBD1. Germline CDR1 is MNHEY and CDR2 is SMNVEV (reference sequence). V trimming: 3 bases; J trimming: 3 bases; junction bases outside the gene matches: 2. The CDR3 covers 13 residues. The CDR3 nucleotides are TGTGCCAGCAGTTTGACAGGGAACTACGAGCAGTACTTC. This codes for CASSLTGNYEQYF.

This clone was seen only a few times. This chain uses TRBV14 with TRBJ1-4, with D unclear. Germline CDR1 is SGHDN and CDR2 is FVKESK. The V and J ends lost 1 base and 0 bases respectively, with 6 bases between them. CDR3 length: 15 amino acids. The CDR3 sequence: CASSQGQATNEKLFF. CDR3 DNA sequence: TGTGCCAGCAGCCAAGGTCAGGCAACTAATGAAAAACTGTTTTTT.

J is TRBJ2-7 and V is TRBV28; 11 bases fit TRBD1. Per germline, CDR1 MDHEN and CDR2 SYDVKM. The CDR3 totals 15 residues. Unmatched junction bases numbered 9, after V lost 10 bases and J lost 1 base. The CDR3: CATTSGTGGSYEQYF. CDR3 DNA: TGTGCCACTACATCCGGGACAGGGGGATCCTACGAGCAGTACTTC.

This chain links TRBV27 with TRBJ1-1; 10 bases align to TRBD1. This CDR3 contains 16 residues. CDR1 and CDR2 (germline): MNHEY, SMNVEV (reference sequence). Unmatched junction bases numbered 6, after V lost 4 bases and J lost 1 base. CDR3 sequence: CASSSRTGGRNTEAFF. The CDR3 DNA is TGTGCCAGCAGTTCCCGGACAGGGGGAAGGAACACTGAAGCTTTCTTT.

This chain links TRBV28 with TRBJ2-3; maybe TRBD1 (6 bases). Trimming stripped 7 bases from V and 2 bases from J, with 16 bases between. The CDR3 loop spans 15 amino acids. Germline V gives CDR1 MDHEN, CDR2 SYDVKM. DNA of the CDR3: TGTGCCAGCACCACATCGGACAGAACCACAGATACGCAGTATTTT. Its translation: CASTTSDRTTDTQYF. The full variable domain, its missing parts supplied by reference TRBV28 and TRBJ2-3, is DVKVTQSSRYLVKRTGEKVFLECVQDMDHENMFWYRQDPGLGLRLIYFSYDVKMKEKGDIPEGYSVSREKKERFSLILESASTNQTSMYLCASTTSDRTTDTQYFGPGTRLTVL.